This T cell receptor beta chain was documented in a study of STAT5B mutations in CD4+ large granular lymphocyte leukemia. Some clones are missing from TCRdb's copy, which holds only in-frame ones; the method was immunoSEQ multiplex PCR. The sample yields about 40,000 clones, around 84% seen once. The V gene lost 2 bases and the J gene lost 0 bases, with 7 bases spanning the gap. The germline CDR1 and CDR2 sequences are SGHRS and YFSETQ. The CDR3 is made up of 14 amino acids. The sample was CD4+ T cells from blood buffy coats. The chain joins TRBV5-1 to TRBJ2-3; no clear D gene. The source of this sequence is a human donor in good health. The CDR3 sequence is CASSFIPSTDTQYF. The CDR3 DNA reads TGCGCCAGCAGCTTTATTCCTAGCACAGATACGCAGTATTTT.